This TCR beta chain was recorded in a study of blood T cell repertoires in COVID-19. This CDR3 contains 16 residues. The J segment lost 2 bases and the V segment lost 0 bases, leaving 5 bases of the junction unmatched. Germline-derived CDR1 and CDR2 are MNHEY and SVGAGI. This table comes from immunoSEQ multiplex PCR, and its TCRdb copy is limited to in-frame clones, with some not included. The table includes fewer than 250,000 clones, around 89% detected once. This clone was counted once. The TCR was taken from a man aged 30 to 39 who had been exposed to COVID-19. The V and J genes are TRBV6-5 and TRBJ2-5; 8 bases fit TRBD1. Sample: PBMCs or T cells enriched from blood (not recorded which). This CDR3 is CASSYSITGGQETQYF. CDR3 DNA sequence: TGTGCCAGCAGTTACTCGATAACAGGGGGGCAAGAGACCCAGTACTTC.